This T cell receptor (beta chain) was obtained from a study of T cell changes during pregnancy in multiple sclerosis. The CDR3 length is 11 residues. Germline V gives CDR1 MNHEY, CDR2 SVGAGI. V dropped 9 bases and J dropped 7 bases, with 7 bases sitting between them. The table came from immunoSEQ multiplex PCR; TCRdb's copy has only in-frame clones and leaves some out. This sample has over 70,000 clones, with approximately 92% found just once. The sequences come from peripheral blood, collected in the first trimester of pregnancy. This receptor was identified in a female donor with multiple sclerosis, enrolled in a pregnancy study. The chain uses TRBV6-5 and TRBJ1-6; TRBD1 might be the D (5 bases). The CDR3, as DNA: TGTGCCAGTTCAGGGAATTCACCCCTCCACTTT. As protein: CASSGNSPLHF.